The 15 T cell receptor beta chains reported below all come from one sample, sequenced in a study of control samples from healthy donors and cancer patients. Here immunoSEQ multiplex PCR was the method, and the copy in TCRdb shows in-frame clones only, minus some. The data hold roughly 70,000 clones, with approximately 87% observed a single time. Sequencing used blood. The source of these receptors is a man over 45 in good health.

The chain links TRBV20-1 to TRBJ1-2; D gene unclear. The CDR3 consists of 12 residues. The germline gives CDR1 DFQATT, CDR2 SNEGSKA (reference sequence). The V end was cut by 3 bases, the J end by 0 bases, with 5 bases between. CDR3 region: CSASNPNYGYTF. In nucleotides, the CDR3 is TGCAGTGCTAGTAACCCTAACTATGGCTACACCTTC.

The chain combines TRBV9 with TRBJ1-4; 7 bases match TRBD1. There are 14 residues in the CDR3. Trimming removed 3 bases from V and 6 bases from J; junction bases left unmatched: 5. Looked up from germline, CDR1 is SGDLS and CDR2 is YYNGEE. The CDR3 nucleotides read TGTGCCAGCAGCGAAGGGGGCGCTTATGAAAAACTGTTTTTT. This codes for CASSEGGAYEKLFF. The whole variable domain, filled in from reference TRBV9 and TRBJ1-4, reads DSGVTQTPKHLITATGQRVTLRCSPRSGDLSVYWYQQSLDQGLQFLIQYYNGEERAKGNILERFSAQQFPDLHSELNLSSLELGDSALYFCASSEGGAYEKLFFGSGTQLSVL.

The chain links TRBV12-3 or TRBV12-4 to TRBJ2-5; unclear D gene. Trimming took off 8 bases at V and 3 bases at J, with 10 bases between the two ends. CDR3 length equals 12 residues. The CDR3 DNA reads as TGTGCCAGCCCCATGGTAGAAGAGACCCAGTACTTC. Encoded protein: CASPMVEETQYF.

The CDR3 spells CASSSGPNTEAFF. CDR3 coding DNA: TGTGCCAGCAGCTCCGGTCCGAACACTGAAGCTTTCTTT. This chain links TRBV7-2 with TRBJ1-1; D call uncertain. From germline, CDR1 is SGHTA and CDR2 FQGNSA. Trimming took 4 bases from V and 1 from J, leaving 7 bases between them. This CDR3 comprises 13 residues.

This clone was picked up one time. The sample has other DNA sequences that encode this CDR3 too. This chain connects TRBV27 to TRBJ1-1, with a weak D call TRBD1 (6 bases). The CDR3 consists of 13 residues. Trimming took off 4 bases at V and 3 bases at J, with 9 bases between the two ends. Germline loops: CDR1 MNHEY, CDR2 SMNVEV (reference sequence). This CDR3 is CASSYRVDTEAFF. CDR3 nucleotides: TGTGCCAGCAGTTACAGGGTCGACACTGAAGCTTTCTTT.

CDR3 coding DNA: TGCGCCAGCAGTGTGGCTACCGAGCAGTACTTC. Protein sequence: CASSVATEQYF. The rearrangement links TRBV10-1 to TRBJ2-7; no definite D call. The CDR3 consists of 11 residues. In germline, CDR1 is WNHNN, CDR2 SYGVQD (reference sequence). Trimming took 4 bases from V and 6 from J, leaving 7 bases between them.

The CDR3 nucleotides read TGTGCCAGTAGTATAGCGAAGGGGAACACTGAAGCTTTCTTT. The encoded protein is CASSIAKGNTEAFF. This chain joins TRBV19 and TRBJ1-1; no clear D. Per germline, CDR1 LNHDA and CDR2 SQIVND (reference sequence). V lost 1 base and J lost 1, with 7 bases in between. The CDR3 loop spans 14 amino acids.

The chain uses TRBV5-5 and TRBJ1-5, with D maybe TRBD1 (5 bases). CDR3 length equals 14 residues. Deletions cut 4 bases from V and 0 bases from J, with 8 bases between. The germline gives CDR1 SGHKS, CDR2 YYEKEE (reference sequence). In DNA, the CDR3 is TGTGCCAGCAGCGGACAAGGTAGCAATCAGCCCCAGCATTTT. The encoded protein is CASSGQGSNQPQHF.

This rearrangement joins TRBV10-2 to TRBJ1-1; the D gene is possibly TRBD1 (5 bases). CDR3 size: 11 residues. Per germline, CDR1 WSHSY and CDR2 SAAADI. The germline V and J ends were trimmed by 8 bases and 4 bases, with 8 bases remaining between them. The CDR3 here is CASGGSTEAFF. As DNA, the CDR3 is TGCGCCAGCGGGGGTAGCACTGAAGCTTTCTTT.

The chain carries TRBV25-1 and TRBJ2-1; D ambiguous. Trimming took off 2 bases at V and 0 bases at J, with 8 bases between the two ends. The germline gives CDR1 MGHDK, CDR2 SYGVNS. The CDR3 contains 15 residues. This CDR3 reads CASSEPSSSYNEQFF. The CDR3 coding sequence is TGTGCCAGCAGTGAACCCTCGAGCTCCTACAATGAGCAGTTCTTC.

The gene calls are TRBV4-1 and TRBJ1-6, with a tentative D call TRBD1 (5 bases). From germline, CDR1 is MGHRA and CDR2 YSYEKL. This CDR3 is 14 amino acids long. V was shortened by 4 bases and J by 9 bases, with 13 bases between the two germline ends. The CDR3 is CASSPRQLFSPLHF. CDR3 sequence (DNA): TGCGCCAGCAGCCCAAGACAGCTTTTTTCACCCCTCCACTTT.

This chain uses TRBV7-2 with TRBJ1-2; 10 bases fit TRBD1. The CDR3 has 15 amino acids. Trimming took 5 bases from V and 2 from J; bases not matched to a gene: 5. CDR1 SGHTA and CDR2 FQGNSA come from the germline V gene. CDR3 in DNA: TGTGCCAGCAGCCCCAGGACAGGGGGGAACTATGGCTACACCTTC. Translated: CASSPRTGGNYGYTF.

The CDR3 here is CATSANRGPTDTQYF. The CDR3 nucleotides are TGTGCCACCAGTGCAAACAGGGGCCCCACAGATACGCAGTATTTT. This rearrangement joins TRBV24-1 to TRBJ2-3, with TRBD1 identical over 7 bases. CDR3 length: 15 residues. The germline V gene has CDR1 KGHDR and CDR2 SFDVKD. The J segment lost 2 bases and the V segment lost 5 bases, leaving 6 bases of the junction unmatched.

The table lists this clone with a count of one. The gene calls are TRBV9 and TRBJ2-1; unclear D gene. CDR1 SGDLS and CDR2 YYNGEE come from the germline V gene. CDR3 size: 14 residues. V was shortened by 7 bases and J by 0 bases, with 11 bases between the two germline ends. The DNA for the CDR3 is TGTGCCAGCGAAGCGTTTGGCTCCTACAATGAGCAGTTCTTC. The encoded protein is CASEAFGSYNEQFF. Based on the CDR3 plus reference TRBV9 and TRBJ2-1, the full variable domain is DSGVTQTPKHLITATGQRVTLRCSPRSGDLSVYWYQQSLDQGLQFLIQYYNGEERAKGNILERFSAQQFPDLHSELNLSSLELGDSALYFCASEAFGSYNEQFFGPGTRLTVL.

This sequence joins TRBV7-9 and TRBJ2-6, with D unresolved. V lost 1 base, J lost 1 base, and 8 bases lay in between. The CDR3 has 16 amino acids. Germline assignment: CDR1 SEHNR and CDR2 FQNEAQ (reference sequence). The CDR3 protein is CASSLGGASGANVLTF. The CDR3 coding sequence is TGTGCCAGCAGCTTAGGAGGCGCATCTGGGGCCAACGTCCTGACTTTC.